The rows below give T cell receptor beta chains drawn from one sample of a study of blood T cell repertoires in COVID-19. Assay: immunoSEQ multiplex PCR; the TCRdb copy retains only in-frame clones and omits some. Here the sample spans 150,000 to 200,000 clones, 70% to 90% being singletons. The specimen sequenced was PBMCs or T cells enriched from blood (not recorded which). These receptors were collected from a woman between 50 and 59 years old who had recovered from COVID-19. Both conserved end residues are part of each CDR3. Each record gives: V gene, CDR3 protein.

TRBV2 CASSSQGIRGGETQYF
TRBV6-5 CASSRTGRSHTF
TRBV7-9 CASSFEQEGYTF
TRBV7-3 CASSSGTRDAGELFF
TRBV12-5 CASGLTSGAKNIQYF
TRBV15 CATSREGGEEETQYF
TRBV7-3 CASSSGLVVDEQFF
TRBV7-2 CASSLGLLAGGPRETQYF
TRBV4-1 CASSPDRTGAYTEAFF
TRBV3-1/TRBV3-2 CASSSGQPRNTEAFF
TRBV29-1 CSVGGTEAFF
TRBV5-6 CASSFKGSGTDTQYF
TRBV25-1 CASSAPGQGSIYF
TRBV6-5 CASSYSIAGYTEAFF
TRBV10-3 CAISESTQGVYGYTF
TRBV5-6 CASAGGLNTGELFF
TRBV7-2 CASSLETGGGQPQHF
TRBV11-3 CASSPRTGELFF
TRBV6-5 CASSYSRGLGTEAFF
TRBV19 CASSIGPGLAGLGNEQFF
TRBV29-1 CSVSGTGGNQPQHF
TRBV3-1/TRBV3-2 CASSLQGGEKLFF
TRBV3-1/TRBV3-2 CASSPVNEKLFF
TRBV25-1 CASSDTLSYEQYF
TRBV6-5 CASSYSGGSGNTIYF
TRBV7-2 CASSRRQGVDTIYF
TRBV18 CASSPQRGSEKLFF
TRBV19 CASSPLAGGIYNEQFF
TRBV5-1 CASRHNGQGVLSTDTQYF
TRBV5-1 CASSWEGNQETQYF
TRBV5-1 CASRGQPSSGANVLTF
TRBV2 CASRVRGQFSPLHF
TRBV6-5 CASSLQGGAGGYTF
TRBV4-3 CASSQQLAGVTSYEQYF
TRBV3-1/TRBV3-2 CASSRNRQGRGELFF
TRBV18 CASSAASFVSTDTQYF
TRBV12-5 CASGLLRQSPNTGELFF
TRBV11-2 CASSAPGGTDNYGYTF
TRBV18 CASSPPSGGGNEQFF
TRBV19 CASRTGGSGANVLTF
TRBV19 CASGKGGADEKLFF
TRBV3-1/TRBV3-2 CASRHTPGQGVGYTF